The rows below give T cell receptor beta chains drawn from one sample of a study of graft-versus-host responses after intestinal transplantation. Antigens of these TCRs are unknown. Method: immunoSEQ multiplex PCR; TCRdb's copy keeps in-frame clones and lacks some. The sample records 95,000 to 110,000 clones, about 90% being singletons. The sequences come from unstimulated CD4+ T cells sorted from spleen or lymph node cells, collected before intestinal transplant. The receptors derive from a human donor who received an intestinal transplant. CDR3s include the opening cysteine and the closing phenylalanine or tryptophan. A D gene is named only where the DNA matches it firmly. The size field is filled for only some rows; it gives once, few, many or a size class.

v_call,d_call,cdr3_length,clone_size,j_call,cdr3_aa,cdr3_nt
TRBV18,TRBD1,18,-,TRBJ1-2,CASSRYRDSETFLYGYTF,TGTGCCAGCTCACGATACCGGGACAGCGAGACATTCCTCTATGGCTACACCTTC
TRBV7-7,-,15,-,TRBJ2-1,CASSLYASSYNEQFF,TGTGCCAGCAGCTTATATGCAAGCTCCTACAATGAGCAGTTCTTC
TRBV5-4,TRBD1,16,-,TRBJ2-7,CASSLGQGPRGYEQYF,TGTGCCAGCAGCTTAGGACAGGGGCCCCGGGGATACGAGCAGTACTTC
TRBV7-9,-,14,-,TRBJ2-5,CASSLGGPEETQYF,TGTGCCAGCAGCTTAGGGGGGCCTGAAGAGACCCAGTACTTC
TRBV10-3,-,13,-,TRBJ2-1,CAISEEGFHEQFF,TGTGCCATCAGTGAAGAGGGGTTCCATGAGCAGTTCTTC
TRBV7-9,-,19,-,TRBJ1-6,CASSRDRAPQSSYNSPLHF,TGTGCCAGCAGCCGCGACCGGGCACCCCAATCCTCCTATAATTCACCCCTCCACTTT
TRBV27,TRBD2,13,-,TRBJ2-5,CASRLAGIETQYF,TGTGCCAGCCGACTAGCCGGGATCGAGACCCAGTACTTC
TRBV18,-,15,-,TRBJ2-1,CASSPLAAAYNEQFF,TGTGCCAGCTCACCACTAGCGGCCGCCTACAATGAGCAGTTCTTC
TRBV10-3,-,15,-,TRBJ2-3,CAISGTGRGVDTQYF,TGTGCCATCAGTGGCACTGGTAGGGGGGTAGATACGCAGTATTTT
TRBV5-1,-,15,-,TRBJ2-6,CASSLESSGANVLTF,TGCGCCAGCAGCTTGGAAAGCTCTGGGGCCAACGTCCTGACTTTC
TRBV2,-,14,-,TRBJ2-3,CASSEWAPTDTQYF,TGTGCCAGCAGTGAGTGGGCCCCCACAGATACGCAGTATTTT
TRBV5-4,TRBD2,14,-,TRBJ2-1,CASGTSGDYNEQFF,TGTGCCAGCGGAACTAGCGGGGACTACAATGAGCAGTTCTTC
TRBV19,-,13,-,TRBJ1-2,CASSISGAYGYTF,TGTGCCAGTAGTATAAGTGGGGCCTATGGCTACACCTTC
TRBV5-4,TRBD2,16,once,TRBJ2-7,CASSPTPSGGIYEQYF,TGTGCCAGCAGCCCGACCCCCAGCGGGGGGATCTACGAGCAGTACTTC
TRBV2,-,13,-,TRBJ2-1,CASKPDSYNEQFF,TGTGCCAGCAAACCGGACAGCTACAATGAGCAGTTCTTC
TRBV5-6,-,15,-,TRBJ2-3,CASSLVGPSTDTQYF,TGTGCCAGCAGCTTGGTGGGACCCAGCACAGATACGCAGTATTTT
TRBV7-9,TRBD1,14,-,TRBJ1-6,CASSSGTDNSPLHF,TGTGCCAGCAGCTCAGGGACAGATAATTCACCCCTCCACTTT
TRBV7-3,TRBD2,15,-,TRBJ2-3,CASSSRTSHTDTQYF,TGTGCCAGCAGCTCTCGGACTAGCCACACAGATACGCAGTATTTT
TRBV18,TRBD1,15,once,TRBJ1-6,CASFELTGGHSPLHF,TGTGCCAGCTTTGAATTAACAGGGGGTCATTCACCCCTCCACTTT
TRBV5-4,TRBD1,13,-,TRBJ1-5,CASSLGQGQPQHF,TGTGCCAGCAGCTTGGGACAGGGTCAGCCCCAGCATTTT
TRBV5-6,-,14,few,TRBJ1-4,CASSLRSGEEKLFF,TGTGCCAGCAGCTTGCGCTCGGGGGAAGAAAAACTGTTTTTT
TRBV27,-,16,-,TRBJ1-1,CASSPSPKKGNTEAFF,TGTGCCAGCAGTCCCTCCCCCAAGAAGGGGAACACTGAAGCTTTCTTT
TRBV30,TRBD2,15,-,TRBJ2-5,CAWSFPGGLVETQYF,TGTGCCTGGAGTTTCCCGGGAGGGCTCGTAGAGACCCAGTACTTC
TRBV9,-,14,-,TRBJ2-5,CASSVATGRETQYF,TGTGCCAGCAGCGTAGCTACAGGTCGAGAGACCCAGTACTTC
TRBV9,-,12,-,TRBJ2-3,CASSVVGDTQYF,TGTGCCAGCAGCGTGGTGGGAGATACGCAGTATTTT
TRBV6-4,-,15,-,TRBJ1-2,CASRRDARLNYGYTF,TGTGCCAGCAGAAGGGACGCCCGCCTTAACTATGGCTACACCTTC
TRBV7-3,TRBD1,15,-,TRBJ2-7,CASSLTPGQDYEQYF,TGTGCCAGCAGCTTAACCCCGGGACAGGACTACGAGCAGTACTTC
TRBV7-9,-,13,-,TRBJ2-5,CASSLGHQETQYF,TGTGCCAGCAGCCTGGGACATCAAGAGACCCAGTACTTC
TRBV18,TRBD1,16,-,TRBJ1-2,CASSPRDRPGNHGYTF,TGTGCCAGCTCACCACGGGACAGGCCGGGGAACCATGGCTACACCTTC
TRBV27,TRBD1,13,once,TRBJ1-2,CASSHQGDYGYTF,TGTGCCAGCAGTCACCAGGGGGACTATGGCTACACCTTC
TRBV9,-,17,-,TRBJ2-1,CASSPEGGWGGYNEQFF,TGTGCCAGCAGCCCAGAAGGGGGATGGGGGGGCTACAATGAGCAGTTCTTC
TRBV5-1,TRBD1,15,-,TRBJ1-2,CASSLRTGGEYGYTF,TGCGCCAGCAGCTTGAGGACAGGGGGAGAATATGGCTACACCTTC
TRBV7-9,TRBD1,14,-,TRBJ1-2,CASSLGQGNYGYTF,TGTGCCAGCAGCTTAGGACAGGGAAACTATGGCTACACCTTC
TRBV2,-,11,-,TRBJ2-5,CASSAKETQYF,TGTGCCAGCAGCGCTAAAGAGACCCAGTACTTC
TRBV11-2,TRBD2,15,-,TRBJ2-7,CASSRTPSGPYEQYF,TGTGCCAGCAGTCGGACCCCTAGCGGGCCCTACGAGCAGTACTTC
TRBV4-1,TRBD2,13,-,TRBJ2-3,CASRAGGVDTQYF,TGCGCCAGTCGGGCGGGAGGAGTGGATACGCAGTATTTT
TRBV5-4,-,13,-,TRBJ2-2,CASSLQGTGELFF,TGTGCCAGCAGCCTTCAGGGTACCGGGGAGCTGTTTTTT
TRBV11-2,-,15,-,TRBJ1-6,CASSLGRVGGSPLHF,TGTGCCAGCAGCTTAGGCAGGGTTGGGGGATCACCCCTCCACTTT
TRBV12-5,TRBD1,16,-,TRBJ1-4,CASGPGQGAYNEKLFF,TGTGCTAGTGGTCCAGGACAGGGGGCCTATAATGAAAAACTGTTTTTT
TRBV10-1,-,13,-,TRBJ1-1,CASSRDLNTEAFF,TGCGCCAGCAGCCGGGACCTGAACACTGAAGCTTTCTTT
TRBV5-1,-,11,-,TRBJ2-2,CASSHTGELFF,TGCGCCAGCAGTCACACCGGGGAGCTGTTTTTT
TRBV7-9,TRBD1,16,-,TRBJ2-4,CASSMTGVLAKNIQYF,TGTGCCAGCAGCATGACAGGGGTCTTAGCCAAAAACATTCAGTACTTC
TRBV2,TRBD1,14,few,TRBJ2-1,CASSEGRGYNEQFF,TGTGCCAGCAGTGAGGGCAGGGGGTACAATGAGCAGTTCTTC
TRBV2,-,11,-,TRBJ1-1,CASTRDTEAFF,TGTGCCAGCACAAGGGACACTGAAGCTTTCTTT
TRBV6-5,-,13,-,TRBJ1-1,CASSFSENTEAFF,TGTGCCAGCAGTTTTAGCGAGAACACTGAAGCTTTCTTT
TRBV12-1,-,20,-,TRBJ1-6,CASSFPQGEKVGSYNSPLHF,TGTGCCAGCAGCTTTCCACAGGGGGAAAAGGTCGGCTCCTATAATTCACCCCTCCACTTT
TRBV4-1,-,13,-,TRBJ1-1,CASSQEGSLGAFF,TGCGCCAGCAGCCAAGAAGGGAGCTTAGGAGCTTTCTTT
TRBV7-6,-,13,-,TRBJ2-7,CASSLEAPYEQYF,TGTGCCAGCAGCTTAGAGGCTCCTTACGAGCAGTACTTC
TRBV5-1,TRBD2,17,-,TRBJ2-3,CASSLVPLAGSTDTQYF,TGCGCCAGCAGCTTGGTCCCACTAGCGGGGAGCACAGATACGCAGTATTTT
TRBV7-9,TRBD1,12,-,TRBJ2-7,CASSATGDEQYF,TGTGCCAGCAGCGCCACAGGGGACGAGCAGTACTTC
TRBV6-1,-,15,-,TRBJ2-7,CASRLREESSYEQYF,TGTGCCAGCAGACTTAGGGAGGAAAGCTCCTACGAGCAGTACTTC
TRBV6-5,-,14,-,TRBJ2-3,CASGYRVGPDTQYF,TGTGCCAGCGGTTACAGGGTCGGGCCAGATACGCAGTATTTT
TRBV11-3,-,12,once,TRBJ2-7,CASSLFPPEQYF,TGTGCCAGCAGCTTGTTCCCCCCCGAGCAGTACTTC
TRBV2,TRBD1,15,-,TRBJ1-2,CASSGAGQGLLGYTF,TGTGCCAGCAGTGGGGCGGGACAGGGGCTATTGGGCTACACCTTC
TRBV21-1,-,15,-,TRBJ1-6,CASSKRGVGHSPLHF,TGTGCCAGCAGCAAAAGGGGGGTGGGTCATTCACCCCTCCACTTT
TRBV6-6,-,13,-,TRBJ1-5,CASSYGVNQPQHF,TGTGCCAGCAGTTACGGTGTCAATCAGCCCCAGCATTTT
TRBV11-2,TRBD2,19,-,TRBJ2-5,CASSPLGPHGRGVQETQYF,TGTGCCAGCAGCCCCTTGGGGCCTCATGGGCGGGGGGTTCAAGAGACCCAGTACTTC
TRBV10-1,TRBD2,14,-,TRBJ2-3,CASSDRAGVDTQYF,TGCGCCAGCAGTGACCGAGCGGGAGTAGATACGCAGTATTTT
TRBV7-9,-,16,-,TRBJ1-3,CASSPRARGTGNAIYF,TGTGCCAGCAGCCCTAGGGCCAGGGGTACGGGAAACGCCATATATTTT
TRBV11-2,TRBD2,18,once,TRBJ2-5,CASRTGTSPLRSQETQYF,TGTGCCAGCAGGACCGGGACTAGCCCCCTGAGGTCACAAGAGACCCAGTACTTC